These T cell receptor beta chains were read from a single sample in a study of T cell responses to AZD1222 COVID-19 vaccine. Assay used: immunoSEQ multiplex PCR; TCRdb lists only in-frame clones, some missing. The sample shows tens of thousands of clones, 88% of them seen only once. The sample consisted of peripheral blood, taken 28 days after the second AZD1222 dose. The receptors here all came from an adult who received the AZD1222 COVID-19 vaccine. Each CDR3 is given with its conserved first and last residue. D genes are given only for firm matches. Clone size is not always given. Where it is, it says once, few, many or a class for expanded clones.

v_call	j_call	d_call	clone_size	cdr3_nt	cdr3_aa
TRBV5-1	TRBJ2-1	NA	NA	TGCGCCAGCAGCTTGGCATCGGGGGCCTACAATGAGCAGTTCTTC	CASSLASGAYNEQFF
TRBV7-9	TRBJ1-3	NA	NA	TGTGCCAGCAGCCAACCCAATGGAAACACCATATATTTT	CASSQPNGNTIYF
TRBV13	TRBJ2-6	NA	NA	TGTGCCAGCAGCTATCCTCTGGGGGCCAACGTCCTGACTTTC	CASSYPLGANVLTF
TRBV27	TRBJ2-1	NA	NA	TGTGCCAGCAAAGAGGGGGGAAGATACAATGAGCAGTTCTTC	CASKEGGRYNEQFF
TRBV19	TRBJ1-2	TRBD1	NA	TGTGCCAGTAGGCCTCCAGGGGGCCCCTATGGCTACACCTTC	CASRPPGGPYGYTF
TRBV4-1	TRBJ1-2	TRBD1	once	TGCGCCAGCAGTCACTTCACGGACAGGGCGGGGGGCTACACCTTC	CASSHFTDRAGGYTF
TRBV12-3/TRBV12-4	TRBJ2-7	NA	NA	TGTGCCAGCAGTTTATCCAGCTCCTACGAGCAGTACTTC	CASSLSSSYEQYF
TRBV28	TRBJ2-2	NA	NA	TGTGCCAGCAGTTTATCGGCAGTCCGAACCGGGGAGCTGTTTTTT	CASSLSAVRTGELFF
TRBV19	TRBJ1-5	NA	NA	TGTGCCAGTAGTATAGATAGGGACCAGCCCCAGCATTTT	CASSIDRDQPQHF
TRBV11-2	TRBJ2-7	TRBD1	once	TGTGCCAGCAGCCGGGACAGCCCTGAGCAGTACTTC	CASSRDSPEQYF
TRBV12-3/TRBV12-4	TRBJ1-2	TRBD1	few	TGTGCCAGCAGTCCCCGGGACAGCTATGGCTACACCTTC	CASSPRDSYGYTF
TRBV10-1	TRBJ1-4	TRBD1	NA	TGCGCCAGCATGCCCGACAGGGCCCCTAATGAAAAACTGTTTTTT	CASMPDRAPNEKLFF
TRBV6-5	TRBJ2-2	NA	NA	TGTGCCAGCAGCGGACAGAAACCTAACACCGGGGAGCTGTTTTTT	CASSGQKPNTGELFF
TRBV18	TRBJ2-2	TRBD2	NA	TGTGCCAGCTCACCACCGGCTAGCGGGGCCTTCACCGGGGAGCTGTTTTTT	CASSPPASGAFTGELFF
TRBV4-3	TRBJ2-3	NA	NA	TGCGCCAGCAGCCAAGATTTCACAGATACGCAGTATTTT	CASSQDFTDTQYF
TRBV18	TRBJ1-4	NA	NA	TGTGCCAGCTCACCACAGGGGAGTTCTGAAAAACTGTTTTTT	CASSPQGSSEKLFF
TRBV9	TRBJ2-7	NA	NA	TGTGCCAGCAGCGGTCCTGGTAGCGAGCAGTACTTC	CASSGPGSEQYF
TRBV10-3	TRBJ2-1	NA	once	TGTGCCATCAGTGAGAGCGGACGGACCTACAATGAGCAGTTCTTC	CAISESGRTYNEQFF
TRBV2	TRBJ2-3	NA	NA	TGTGCCAGCAGGGGGAGACGGGGCACAGATACGCAGTATTTT	CASRGRRGTDTQYF
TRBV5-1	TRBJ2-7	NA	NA	TGCGCCAGCAGCTCCCTAGATGGCTCCTACGAGCAGTACTTC	CASSSLDGSYEQYF
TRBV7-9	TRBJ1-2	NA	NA	TGTGCCAGCAGCTTAGGAGGGGCGGGCTACACCTTC	CASSLGGAGYTF
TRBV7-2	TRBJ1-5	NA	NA	TGTGCCAGCAGCTTAGCCGGCAGCCAAAATCAGCCCCAGCATTTT	CASSLAGSQNQPQHF
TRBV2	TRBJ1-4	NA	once	TGTGCCAGCAGCTCCGGGTATGAAAAACTGTTTTTT	CASSSGYEKLFF
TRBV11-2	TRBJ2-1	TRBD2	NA	TGTGCCAGCAGCTTCGGACTAGCGGGGGAGGGTGAGCAGTTCTTC	CASSFGLAGEGEQFF
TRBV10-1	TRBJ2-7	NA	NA	TGCGCCAGTCGATGGACAGTGGGGTACGAGCAGTACTTC	CASRWTVGYEQYF
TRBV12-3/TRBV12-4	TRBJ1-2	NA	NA	TGTGCCAGCAGTTTCACCAGCTATGGCTACACCTTC	CASSFTSYGYTF
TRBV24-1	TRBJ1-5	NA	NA	TGTGCCACCAGTGATGGGGGGTTCAATCAGCCCCAGCATTTT	CATSDGGFNQPQHF
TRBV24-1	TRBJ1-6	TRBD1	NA	TGTGCCACCAGTGAGTCTCCGGGGGCGACAGGGAGGCTTAACTCACCCCTCCACTTT	CATSESPGATGRLNSPLHF
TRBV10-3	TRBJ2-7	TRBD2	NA	TGTGCCATCAGTAGTTTGGACGGCGGGAGGTACGAGCAGTACTTC	CAISSLDGGRYEQYF
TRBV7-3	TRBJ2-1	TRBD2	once	TGTGCCAGCAGTCGATCCTTAGCGGGGAGCTCCTACAATGAGCAGTTCTTC	CASSRSLAGSSYNEQFF
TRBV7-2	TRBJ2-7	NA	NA	TGTGCCAGCAGCTTAAGTCGGTCGGGCCTTAGCTCCTACGAGCAGTACTTC	CASSLSRSGLSSYEQYF
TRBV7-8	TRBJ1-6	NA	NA	TGTGCCAGCAGTCGAGGGACGAGCTCCTATAATTCACCCCTCCACTTT	CASSRGTSSYNSPLHF
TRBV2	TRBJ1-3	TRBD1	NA	TGTGCCAGCAGTGGGACAGGGGCTGGAAACACCATATATTTT	CASSGTGAGNTIYF
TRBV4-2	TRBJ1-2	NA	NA	TGTGCCAGCAGCAGAGAGACGGCAAACTATGGCTACACCTTC	CASSRETANYGYTF
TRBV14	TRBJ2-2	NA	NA	TGTGCCAGCAGCCAAGTATGGACCGGGGAGCTGTTTTTT	CASSQVWTGELFF
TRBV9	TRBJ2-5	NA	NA	TGTGCCAGCAGCGTAGAAGGTCCCGGGACCCAGTACTTC	CASSVEGPGTQYF
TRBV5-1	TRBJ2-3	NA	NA	TGCGCCAGCAGTTCGGGACCCGTCCTAGTCACAGATACGCAGTATTTT	CASSSGPVLVTDTQYF
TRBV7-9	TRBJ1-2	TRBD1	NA	TGTGCCAGCAGCTCGACAGGGGCTGGCTACACCTTC	CASSSTGAGYTF
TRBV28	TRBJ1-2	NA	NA	TGTGCCAGCAGAATGGGGCAGGGCACGGGTGGCTACACCTTC	CASRMGQGTGGYTF
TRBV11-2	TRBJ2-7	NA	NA	TGTGCCAGCAGCTTAGATGGACAGTACCTCCTTAACGAGCAGTACTTC	CASSLDGQYLLNEQYF
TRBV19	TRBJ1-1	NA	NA	TGTGCCAGTAGTAGGGGGGGGAACACTGAAGCTTTCTTT	CASSRGGNTEAFF
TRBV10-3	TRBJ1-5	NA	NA	TGTGCCATCACGGGGGGACCCAATCAGCCCCAGCATTTT	CAITGGPNQPQHF
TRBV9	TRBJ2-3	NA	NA	TGTGCCAGCAGCGTAGGTCCTGGGGGATCGGATACGCAGTATTTT	CASSVGPGGSDTQYF
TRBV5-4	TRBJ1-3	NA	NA	TGTGCCAGCAGCTTGTCGGGGGCTGGAAACACCATATATTTT	CASSLSGAGNTIYF
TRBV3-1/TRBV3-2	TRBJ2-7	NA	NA	TGTGCCAGCAGCCAAAGGCGGGGAGCTTCGGGCGAGCAGTACTTC	CASSQRRGASGEQYF
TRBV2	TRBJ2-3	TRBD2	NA	TGTGCCAGCAAGACTAGCGGGCTAGCTAGCACAGATACGCAGTATTTT	CASKTSGLASTDTQYF